This T cell receptor beta chain derives from a study of blood T cell repertoires in COVID-19. The repertoire was sequenced with immunoSEQ multiplex PCR; TCRdb's copy has only in-frame clones and lacks some. Of fewer than 700,000 clones in the sample, around 90% are singletons; the top ten hold 7.5% to 9.5%. Per the germline V gene, CDR1 is LGHDT and CDR2 is YNNKEL (reference sequence). Germline trimming cut 2 bases from V and 4 bases from J; bases unmatched to any gene: 8. The CDR3 length is 16 residues. The chain couples TRBV3-1 (or the pseudogene TRBV3-2) to TRBJ2-3, with 8 bases lining up with TRBD2. Sequenced sample: peripheral blood. This receptor was obtained from a woman aged 45-59 years with COVID-19, enrolled during active disease. CDR3 DNA sequence: TGTGCCAGCAGCCAAACGGTCGGGGGGGCCCCAGATACGCAGTATTTT. Amino acid sequence: CASSQTVGGAPDTQYF.